This T cell receptor (beta chain) is drawn from a study of T cells in Graves' hyperthyroidism and ophthalmopathy. It was RNA transcripts that yielded the amplified TCR beta CDR3 regions. Using the HTBI primer set, a first-round RT-PCR was run on the TCR CDR3. In TCRdb, the multiplex PCR reads were re-called with MiXCR into one record per CDR3 protein. The table includes 150,000 or so distinct CDR3 sequences, more than 20% detected once. The CDR3 covers 15 residues. V lost 6 bases to trimming and J lost 0 bases, with 11 bases between them. V gene TRBV12-3 or TRBV12-4 combines with J gene TRBJ1-4; no definite D call. This clonotype originated in a woman aged 45-65 years with Graves' hyperthyroidism that later progressed to Graves' ophthalmopathy. The source material was blood. CDR3 in amino acids: CASSSWGTTNEKLFF. In nucleotides, the CDR3 is TGTGCCAGCAGCTCCTGGGGAACAACTAATGAAAAACTGTTTTTT.